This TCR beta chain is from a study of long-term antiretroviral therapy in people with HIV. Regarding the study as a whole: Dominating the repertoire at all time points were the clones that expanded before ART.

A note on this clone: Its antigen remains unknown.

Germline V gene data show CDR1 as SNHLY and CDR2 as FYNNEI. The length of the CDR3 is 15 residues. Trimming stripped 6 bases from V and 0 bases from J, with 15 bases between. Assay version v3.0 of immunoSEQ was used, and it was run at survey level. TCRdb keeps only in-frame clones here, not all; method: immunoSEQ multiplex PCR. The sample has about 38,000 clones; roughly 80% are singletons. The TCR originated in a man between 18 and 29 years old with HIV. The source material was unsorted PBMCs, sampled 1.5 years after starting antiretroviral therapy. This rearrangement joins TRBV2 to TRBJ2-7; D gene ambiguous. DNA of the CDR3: TGTGCCAGCAGAGTAGGACCGGGTGCCTCCTACGAGCAGTACTTC. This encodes CASRVGPGASYEQYF.